Presented here are 23 T cell receptor beta chains from one specimen sequenced in a study of human T cells and chemical hapten exposure. TCRdb analysed the RACE reads with MiXCR anew, one entry per CDR3 protein. Here the sample spans 360,000 or so distinct CDR3 sequences, about 6.9% being singletons. Time point meaning: patch test 2, 6 weeks after DPC sensitization. Treatment indicated: therapeutic diphenylcyclopropenone sensitization with weekly scalp DPC. Source: whole blood, taken in connection with sensitization to the hapten diphenylcyclopropenone (DPC). The receptor source for this set is a woman aged 18-35 years with alopecia areata. Some clones in this sample may be carry-over from other donors' samples.

This clonotype turned up a few times. The genes are TRBV7-2 and TRBJ2-5, with a possible D match to TRBD1 (5 bases). The CDR3 is 15 amino acids. Trimming shortened V by 5 bases and J by 2 bases, and 15 bases separated the two germline ends. Germline CDR1 and CDR2: SGHTA and FQGNSA. For the CDR3, the DNA is TGTGCCAGCAGCAAAAACCAGGGAAGGCAAGAGACCCAGTACTTC. It codes for CASSKNQGRQETQYF. The whole variable domain, remainder taken from reference TRBV7-2 and TRBJ2-5, is GAGVSQSPSNKVTEKGKDVELRCDPISGHTALYWYRQSLGQGLEFLIYFQGNSAPDKSGLPSDRFSAERTGGSVSTLTIQRTQQEDSAVYLCASSKNQGRQETQYFGPGTRLLVL.

This clonotype has only a few counts. The chain couples TRBV10-3 to TRBJ2-6, with 9 bases identical to TRBD1. The J segment lost 0 bases and the V segment lost 4 bases, leaving 4 bases of the junction unmatched. The germline V gene has CDR1 ENHRY and CDR2 SYGVKD. The CDR3 length is 17 residues. This CDR3 reads CAISGGQGLSGANVLTF. The CDR3 DNA is TGTGCCATCAGTGGGGGACAGGGTCTCTCTGGGGCCAACGTCCTGACTTTC.

There are a few counts of this clonotype. The V call is TRBV6-1, the J call TRBJ2-7; D might be TRBD1 or TRBD2, each matching 6 bases. Trimming cost V 9 bases and J 2 bases, with 20 bases left between them. This CDR3 is built from 15 residues. CDR1 MNHNS and CDR2 SASEGT come from the germline V gene. For the CDR3, the DNA is TGTGCCAGTAGCGGAGTGTTACAGGGAGCCTACGAGCAGTACTTC. Its translation is CASSGVLQGAYEQYF.

Note on this clonotype: This sequence may be a read error, since a much larger clone differs from it by one base. V gene TRBV7-9 combines with J gene TRBJ1-6, with a weak D call TRBD1 (5 bases). The ends were cut back, 3 bases at V and 7 bases at J, with 7 bases in the middle. The CDR3 spans 13 residues. Germline loops: CDR1 SEHNR, CDR2 FQNEAQ (reference sequence). As DNA, the CDR3 is TGTGCCAGCAGCTTCCCAGGGAATTCACCCCTCCACTTT. Protein sequence: CASSFPGNSPLHF.

This clonotype was recorded a few times. The genes are TRBV28 and TRBJ1-1; D not resolved. Germline V gene data show CDR1 as MDHEN and CDR2 as SYDVKM. CDR3 size: 10 residues. Trimming removed 6 bases at V and 10 bases at J, with 9 bases between. The CDR3 loop is CASSRKGAFF. The CDR3 DNA reads TGTGCCAGCAGCCGCAAGGGAGCTTTCTTT. The full variable domain, completed using reference TRBV28 and TRBJ1-1, is DVKVTQSSRYLVKRTGEKVFLECVQDMDHENMFWYRQDPGLGLRLIYFSYDVKMKEKGDIPEGYSVSREKKERFSLILESASTNQTSMYLCASSRKGAFFGQGTRLTVV.

The J gene is TRBJ2-1, the V gene TRBV27; D is uncertain. The CDR3 runs to 14 residues. V lost 7 bases and J lost 0, with 10 bases in between. Germline CDR1 and CDR2: MNHEY and SMNVEV (reference sequence). CDR3 loop: CASTHMSSYNEQFF. The CDR3 DNA sequence: TGTGCCAGCACCCACATGAGCTCCTACAATGAGCAGTTCTTC.

This clonotype was counted ten times or more. This chain joins TRBV6-2 or TRBV6-3 and TRBJ2-7; D is possibly TRBD1 (7 bases). This CDR3 is 17 amino acids long. V lost 0 bases to trimming and J lost 4 bases, with 19 bases between them. Germline-derived CDR1 and CDR2 are MNHEY and SVGEGT. CDR3 sequence: CASSYSSHLAGGYEQYF. The CDR3 bases are TGTGCCAGCAGTTACTCGAGTCACTTGGCAGGGGGGTACGAGCAGTACTTC.

CDR3 nucleotides: TGTGCCAGCACACAGACAGGGGATAGCTCCTACAATGAGCAGTTCTTC. Amino acids: CASTQTGDSSYNEQFF. The chain links TRBV7-3 to TRBJ2-1; 8 bases align to TRBD1. The CDR3 extends over 16 amino acids. The V and J ends lost 7 bases and 0 bases, in that order; junction bases with no gene match: 8. Germline lookup yields CDR1 SGHTA and CDR2 FQGTGA.

This clonotype was counted ten times or more. The chain joins TRBV6-2 or TRBV6-3 to TRBJ1-5, with a tentative D call TRBD1 (6 bases). The CDR3 spans 16 residues. Germline values: CDR1 MNHEY, CDR2 SVGEGT. V dropped 5 bases and J dropped 9 bases, with 23 bases sitting between them. CDR3 amino acids: CASSPPPSTGFRPQHF. DNA of the CDR3: TGTGCCAGCAGTCCCCCACCGTCGACAGGATTTCGGCCCCAGCATTTT.

Ten or more counts support this clonotype. The chain joins TRBV7-2 to TRBJ1-2; TRBD1 agrees at 7 bases. J gave up 6 bases and V 6 bases, and 10 bases lay outside the gene matches. Germline CDR1 and CDR2: SGHTA and FQGNSA. This CDR3 comprises 14 residues. The CDR3 DNA reads TGTGCCAGCAGTAGCCGAGGGGGCTACGATGGCTACACCTTC. Translating gives CASSSRGGYDGYTF.

This clonotype was observed many times. CDR3 protein: CSVEEDLRGEKLFF. CDR3 DNA: TGCAGCGTTGAAGAGGATCTCAGGGGTGAAAAACTGTTTTTT. The chain has TRBV29-1 and TRBJ1-4; TRBD1 is a possible D gene (6 bases). In germline, CDR1 is SQVTM, CDR2 ANQGSEA. The germline V and J ends were trimmed by 0 bases and 7 bases, with 12 bases remaining between them. The CDR3 has 14 amino acids.

CDR3 DNA sequence: TGCGCCAGCAGCTTGTCATTTACAATAGAGCAGTTCTTC. Protein: CASSLSFTIEQFF. The V and J genes are TRBV5-1 and TRBJ2-1; D gene uncertain. Trimming cost V 1 base and J 10 bases, with 12 bases left between them. Germline V lookup: CDR1 SGHRS, CDR2 YFSETQ. This CDR3 has 13 amino acids.

The chain recombines TRBV9 with TRBJ1-4; 9 nucleotides align to TRBD1. V lost 3 bases, J lost 10 bases, and 7 bases stayed unmatched. The germline V gene has CDR1 SGDLS and CDR2 YYNGEE. CDR3 size: 14 residues. DNA of the CDR3: TGTGCCAGCAGCGACAGACAGGGGGATGGAAAACTGTTTTTT. Its translation: CASSDRQGDGKLFF.

This clonotype was seen ten or more times. The chain uses TRBV20-1 and TRBJ2-6; D unclear. Per germline, CDR1 DFQATT and CDR2 SNEGSKA (reference sequence). The CDR3 loop spans 13 amino acids. V shed 6 bases and J shed 0 bases, with 6 bases lying between them. The CDR3: CSAQSSGANVLTF. DNA for the CDR3: TGCAGTGCCCAGAGCTCTGGGGCCAACGTCCTGACTTTC.

This rearrangement joins TRBV18 to TRBJ1-3; D is ambiguous. The CDR3 runs 14 residues. Germline V gene lookup returns CDR1 KGHSH and CDR2 LQKENI. V lost 3 bases and J lost 4, with 10 bases in between. The DNA of the CDR3 is TGTGCCAGCTCACCTACAGCTGGGGGAAACACCATATATTTT. Its protein product is CASSPTAGGNTIYF.

This clonotype was counted at least ten times. The chain is built from TRBV5-6 and TRBJ1-1; D remains unclear. The germline V gene encodes CDR1 SGHDT and CDR2 YYEEEE. Deletions cut 1 base from V and 1 base from J, with 11 bases between. The CDR3 has 15 residues. This CDR3 is CASSLFMTRNTEAFF. The CDR3 nucleotides are TGTGCCAGCAGCTTGTTTATGACCCGGAACACTGAAGCTTTCTTT.

CDR3 loop: CASGQGVYFAGYTF. The CDR3 bases are TGTGCCAGCGGACAGGGGGTCTACTTTGCCGGCTACACCTTC. The chain employs TRBV28 and TRBJ1-2, with 10 positions matching TRBD1. The V segment lost 8 bases and the J segment 8 bases; nucleotides outside the gene matches: 11. Per germline, CDR1 MDHEN and CDR2 SYDVKM. This CDR3 comprises 14 residues.

This clonotype has at least ten counts. The CDR3 DNA sequence: TGTGCCAGCAGTGGGACAGGGGGGGTCGATTCACCCCTCCACTTT. Protein: CASSGTGGVDSPLHF. The chain couples TRBV6-1 to TRBJ1-6, with TRBD1 matching over 10 bases. In germline, CDR1 is MNHNS, CDR2 SASEGT. This CDR3 is 15 amino acids long. Unmatched junction bases numbered 5, after V lost 4 bases and J lost 8 bases.

This clonotype was detected ten times or more. V gene TRBV5-6 combines with J gene TRBJ1-5; D is undetermined. This CDR3 is built from 16 residues. CDR1 and CDR2 from the germline V gene are SGHDT and YYEEEE. Trimming shortened V by 1 base and J by 0 bases, and 11 bases separated the two germline ends. CDR3 nucleotide sequence: TGTGCCAGCAGCTTGACGAGAAGCATTAGCAATCAGCCCCAGCATTTT. Translated: CASSLTRSISNQPQHF.

The chain is built from TRBV7-3 and TRBJ2-3; possibly TRBD2 for D (5 bases). With 2 bases removed from V and 1 base from J, the gap between germline ends came to 10 bases. The CDR3 has 15 amino acids. Germline CDR1 is SGHTA and CDR2 is FQGTGA. The CDR3 region has the DNA TGTGCCAGCAGCTTACTCAACGGGGGCACAGATACGCAGTATTTT. Translating gives CASSLLNGGTDTQYF. Full variable domain (rest looked up from reference TRBV7-3 and TRBJ2-3): GAGVSQTPSNKVTEKGKYVELRCDPISGHTALYWYRQSLGQGPEFLIYFQGTGAADDSGLPNDRFFAVRPEGSVSTLKIQRTERGDSAVYLCASSLLNGGTDTQYFGPGTRLTVL.

This clonotype was seen more than once but under ten times. The rearrangement uses TRBV5-1 and TRBJ2-5, with D hard to call. CDR1 is SGHRS, CDR2 YFSETQ, per germline. V lost 1 base, J lost 5 bases, and 6 bases lay in between. The CDR3 spans 12 residues. The CDR3 sequence: CASSLYLETQYF. CDR3 coding DNA: TGCGCCAGCAGCTTGTACTTGGAGACCCAGTACTTC.

This clonotype was picked up a small number of times. This chain joins TRBV2 and TRBJ2-5; the match to TRBD2 covers 11 bases. The CDR3 totals 16 residues. Germline CDR1 and CDR2: SNHLY and FYNNEI. J was trimmed by 1 base and V by 7 bases; bases with no gene match: 8. The CDR3 nucleotides are TGTGCCAGCAAAGCCCCGGGACTAGCGGTCCAAGAGACCCAGTACTTC. Its translation: CASKAPGLAVQETQYF.

The table lists this clonotype with many counts. J is TRBJ1-3 and V is TRBV4-2, with D unclear. Trimming took 0 bases from V and 8 from J, leaving 5 bases between them. From germline, CDR1 is LGHNA and CDR2 YNFKEQ. The CDR3 loop spans 12 amino acids. The CDR3 here is CASSQDGYTIYF. Here the CDR3 DNA reads TGTGCCAGCAGCCAAGATGGGTACACCATATATTTT.